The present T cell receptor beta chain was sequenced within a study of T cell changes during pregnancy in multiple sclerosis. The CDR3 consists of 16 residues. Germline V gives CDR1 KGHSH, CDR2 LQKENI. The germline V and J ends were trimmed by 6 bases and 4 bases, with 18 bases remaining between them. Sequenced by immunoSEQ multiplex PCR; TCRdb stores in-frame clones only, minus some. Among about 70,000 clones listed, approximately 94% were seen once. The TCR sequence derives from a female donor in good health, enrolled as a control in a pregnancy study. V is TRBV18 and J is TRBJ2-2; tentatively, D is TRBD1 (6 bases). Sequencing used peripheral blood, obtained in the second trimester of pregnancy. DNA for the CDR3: TGTGCCAGCTCCCCTCTGCAGGGGCGAAGCACCGGGGAGCTGTTTTTT. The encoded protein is CASSPLQGRSTGELFF. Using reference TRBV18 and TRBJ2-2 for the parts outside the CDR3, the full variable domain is NAGVMQNPRHLVRRRGQEARLRCSPMKGHSHVYWYRQLPEEGLKFMVYLQKENIIDESGMPKERFSAEFPKEGPSILRIQQVVRGDSAAYFCASSPLQGRSTGELFFGEGSRLTVL.